The clone carrying this TCR beta chain was recorded once. Antigen unknown. This entry comes from a study of OX40 agonist ivuxolimab in advanced cancers. Looking at the study overall: Patients took ivuxolimab, an agonistic anti-OX40 (CD134) antibody.

Sequencing was performed with immunoSEQ multiplex PCR; in TCRdb, only in-frame clones are kept and a portion is missing. The sample lists around 100,000 clones; 85% to 90% were seen once. Study results and caveats: Researchers report that CD8+ T cells had, on average, more expanded clones than CD4+. Clonal expansion by week 6 occurred in CD4+ and CD8+ blood T cells (at 0.1 to 3.0 mg/kg).

CDR1 and CDR2 from the germline V gene are SGHDT and YYEEEE. Trimming took 0 bases from V and 5 from J, leaving 6 bases between them. This CDR3 spans 13 amino acids. Sequenced here: CD4+ or CD8+ T cells sorted from blood, sampled in a trial of the OX40 agonist ivuxolimab. The chain recombines TRBV5-6 with TRBJ1-5; D gene uncertain. This TCR was sampled from an adult with an advanced solid tumor such as melanoma, head and neck, liver or kidney cancer. The CDR3 sequence is CASSLAGDQPQHF. CDR3 DNA sequence: TGTGCCAGCAGCTTGGCGGGAGATCAGCCCCAGCATTTT.